The sequence of this T cell receptor beta chain was determined in a study of blood T cell repertoires in COVID-19. On the study more broadly: The United States, Italy and Spain were the sources of the acute and convalescent COVID-19 samples. PBMCs, B-cell-depleted T cells, or T cells were the source of the cDNA or gDNA that made up the material.

The CDR3 is made up of 14 amino acids. The V and J ends lost 4 bases and 3 bases respectively, with 13 bases between them. Germline V gives CDR1 SGHRS, CDR2 YFSETQ. Per the original methods: By means of reference gene primer amplification, nucleated cell counts were estimated. Repertoires were generated with immunoSEQ multiplex PCR, while TCRdb's copy carries only in-frame clones and drops some. That table supplies the V and J calls and clone size; D and trimming were determined from the DNA. The sample lists about 210,000 clones, approximately 89% occurring once. The chain is built from TRBV5-1 and TRBJ1-2; D ambiguous. Source material: peripheral blood. The sequence derives from a woman aged 35 to 49 with acute or convalescent COVID-19. CDR3 coding DNA: TGCGCCAGCAGCCCGGCGGGCGATGACTATGGCTACACCTTC. Its protein is CASSPAGDDYGYTF.